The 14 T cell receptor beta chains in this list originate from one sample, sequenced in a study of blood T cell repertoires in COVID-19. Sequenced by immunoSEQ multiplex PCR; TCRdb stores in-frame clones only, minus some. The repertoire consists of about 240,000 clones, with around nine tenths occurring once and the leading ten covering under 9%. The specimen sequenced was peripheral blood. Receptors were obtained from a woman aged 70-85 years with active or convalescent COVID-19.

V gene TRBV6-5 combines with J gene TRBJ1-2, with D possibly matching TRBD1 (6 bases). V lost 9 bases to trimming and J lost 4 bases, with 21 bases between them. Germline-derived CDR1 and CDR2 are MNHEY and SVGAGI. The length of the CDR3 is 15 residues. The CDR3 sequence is CASTRNIQGGYGYTF. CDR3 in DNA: TGTGCCAGTACCCGTAATATACAGGGTGGCTATGGCTACACCTTC.

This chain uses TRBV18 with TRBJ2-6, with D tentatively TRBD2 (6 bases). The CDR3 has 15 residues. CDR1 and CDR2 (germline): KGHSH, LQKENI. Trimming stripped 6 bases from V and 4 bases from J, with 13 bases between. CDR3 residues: CASSTGGTGANVLTF. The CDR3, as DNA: TGTGCCAGCTCTACCGGGGGTACGGGGGCCAACGTCCTGACTTTC.

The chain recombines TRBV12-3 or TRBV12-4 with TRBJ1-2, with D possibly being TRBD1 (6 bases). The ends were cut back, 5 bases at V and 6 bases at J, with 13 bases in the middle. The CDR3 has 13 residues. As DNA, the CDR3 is TGTGCCAGCAGTCTAACAGGGATCAATGGCTACACCTTC. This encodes CASSLTGINGYTF.

The CDR3 bases are TGTGCCAGCAGACCGTGGGGGAGGGATGAGCAGTTCTTC. Its protein product is CASRPWGRDEQFF. The V call is TRBV27, the J call TRBJ2-1; 7 bases map to TRBD2. J lost 8 bases, V lost 6 bases, and 7 bases had no gene match. The CDR3 is 13 amino acids. The germline V gene encodes CDR1 MNHEY and CDR2 SMNVEV (reference sequence).

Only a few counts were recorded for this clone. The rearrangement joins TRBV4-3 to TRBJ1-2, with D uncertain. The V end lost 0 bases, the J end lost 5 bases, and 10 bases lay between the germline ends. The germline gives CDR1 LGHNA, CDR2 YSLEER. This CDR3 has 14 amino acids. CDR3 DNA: TGCGCCAGCAGCCAAGAATCCAGTCCTTATGGCTACACCTTC. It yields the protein CASSQESSPYGYTF.

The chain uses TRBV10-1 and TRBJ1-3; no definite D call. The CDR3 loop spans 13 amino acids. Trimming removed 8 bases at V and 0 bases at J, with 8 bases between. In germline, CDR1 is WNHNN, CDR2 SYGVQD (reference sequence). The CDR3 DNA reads TGCGCCAGCCGGGCGGGCTCTGGAAACACCATATATTTT. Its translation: CASRAGSGNTIYF.

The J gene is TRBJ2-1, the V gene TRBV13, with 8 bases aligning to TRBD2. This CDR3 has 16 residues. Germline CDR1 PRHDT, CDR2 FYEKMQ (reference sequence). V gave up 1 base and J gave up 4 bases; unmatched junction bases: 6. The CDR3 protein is CASSLEGSGAYNEQFF. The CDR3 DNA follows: TGTGCCAGCAGCTTAGAGGGTAGCGGGGCTTACAATGAGCAGTTCTTC.

The CDR3 region has the DNA TGCGCCAGCAGCTTTCCCCGGGACAGGGGAACCACCGGGGAGCTGTTTTTT. Translation: CASSFPRDRGTTGELFF. V is TRBV4-3 and J is TRBJ2-2; 10 bases are a match to TRBD1. The V and J ends lost 5 bases and 4 bases, in that order; junction bases with no gene match: 10. Germline CDR1 and CDR2: LGHNA and YSLEER. This CDR3 has 17 residues.

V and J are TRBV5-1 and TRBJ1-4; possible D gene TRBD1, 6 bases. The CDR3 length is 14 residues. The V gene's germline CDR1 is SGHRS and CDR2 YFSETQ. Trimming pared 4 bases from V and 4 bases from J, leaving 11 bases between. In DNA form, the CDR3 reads TGCGCCAGCAGCACCGGGACACGTAATGAAAAACTGTTTTTT. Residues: CASSTGTRNEKLFF.

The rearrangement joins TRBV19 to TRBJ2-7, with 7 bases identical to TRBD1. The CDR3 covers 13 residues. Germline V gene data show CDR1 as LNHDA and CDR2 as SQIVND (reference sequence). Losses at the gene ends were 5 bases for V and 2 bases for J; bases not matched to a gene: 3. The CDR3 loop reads CASSGTVAYEQYF. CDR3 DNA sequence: TGTGCCAGTAGTGGGACAGTTGCCTACGAGCAGTACTTC.

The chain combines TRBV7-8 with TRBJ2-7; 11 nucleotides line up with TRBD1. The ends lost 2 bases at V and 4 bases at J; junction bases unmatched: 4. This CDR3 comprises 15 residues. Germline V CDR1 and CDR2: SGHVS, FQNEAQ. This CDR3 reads CASSLRTGGAYEQYF. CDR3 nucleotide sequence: TGTGCCAGCAGCTTACGGACAGGGGGCGCGTACGAGCAGTACTTC.

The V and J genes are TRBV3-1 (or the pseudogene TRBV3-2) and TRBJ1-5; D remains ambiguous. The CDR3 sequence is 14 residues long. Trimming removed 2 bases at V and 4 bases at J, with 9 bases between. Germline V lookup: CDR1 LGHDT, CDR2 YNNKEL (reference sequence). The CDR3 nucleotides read TGTGCCAGCAGCCAAATCCGGGAGAATCAGCCCCAGCATTTT. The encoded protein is CASSQIRENQPQHF.

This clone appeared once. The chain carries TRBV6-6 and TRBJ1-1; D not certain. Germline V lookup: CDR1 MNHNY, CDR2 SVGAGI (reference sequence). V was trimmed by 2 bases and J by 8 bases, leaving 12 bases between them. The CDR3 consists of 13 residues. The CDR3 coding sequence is TGTGCCAGCAGTTACGAGGCGAAGAGAGAAGCTTTCTTT. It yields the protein CASSYEAKREAFF.

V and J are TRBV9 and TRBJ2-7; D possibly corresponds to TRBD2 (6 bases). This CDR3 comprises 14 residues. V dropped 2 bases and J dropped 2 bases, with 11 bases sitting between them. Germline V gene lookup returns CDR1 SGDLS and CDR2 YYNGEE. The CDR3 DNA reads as TGTGCCAGCAGCGTCGGCGGGGCCCCCTACGAGCAGTACTTC. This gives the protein CASSVGGAPYEQYF.